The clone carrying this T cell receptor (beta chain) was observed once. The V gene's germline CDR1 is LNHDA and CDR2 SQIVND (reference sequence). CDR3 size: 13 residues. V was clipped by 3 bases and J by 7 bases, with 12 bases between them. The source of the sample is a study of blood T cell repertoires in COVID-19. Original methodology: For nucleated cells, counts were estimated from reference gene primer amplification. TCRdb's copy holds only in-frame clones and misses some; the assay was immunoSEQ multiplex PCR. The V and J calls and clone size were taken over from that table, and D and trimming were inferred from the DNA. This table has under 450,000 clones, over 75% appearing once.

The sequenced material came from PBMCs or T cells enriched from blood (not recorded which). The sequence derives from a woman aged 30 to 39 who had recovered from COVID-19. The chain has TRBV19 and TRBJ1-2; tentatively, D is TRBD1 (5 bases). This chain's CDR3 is CASSIQGLIGYTF. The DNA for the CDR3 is TGTGCCAGTAGTATTCAGGGTCTCATTGGCTACACCTTC.